This T cell receptor beta chain was obtained from a study of spatial heterogeneity in lung cancer. The overall study: The authors sequenced available follow-up PBMC samples, taken a median of about 24 months after resection.

Time point in this sample: blood at routine non-recurrence follow-up after resection. Material for sequencing was whole RNA from tumor, nontumor lung or frozen PBMC, left unsorted. The CDR3 covers 16 residues. V was cut by 0 bases and J by 0 bases, with 10 bases left in between. CDR1 is SGDLS and CDR2 is YYNGEE in the germline V gene. TCRdb re-called the 5' RACE reads through MiXCR, storing one row per CDR3 protein. The sample gives fewer than 150,000 distinct CDR3 sequences, 11% of which show up once; roughly a quarter is in the top ten. The chain uses TRBV9 and TRBJ2-1, with a tentative D call TRBD2 (5 bases). The sample consisted of PBMCs, taken at follow-up. The origin of this receptor is a female donor with early-stage non-small cell lung cancer. CDR3 sequence (DNA): TGTGCCAGCAGCGTAGGAGGGCAGAGCTCCTACAATGAGCAGTTCTTC. Its translation: CASSVGGQSSYNEQFF.